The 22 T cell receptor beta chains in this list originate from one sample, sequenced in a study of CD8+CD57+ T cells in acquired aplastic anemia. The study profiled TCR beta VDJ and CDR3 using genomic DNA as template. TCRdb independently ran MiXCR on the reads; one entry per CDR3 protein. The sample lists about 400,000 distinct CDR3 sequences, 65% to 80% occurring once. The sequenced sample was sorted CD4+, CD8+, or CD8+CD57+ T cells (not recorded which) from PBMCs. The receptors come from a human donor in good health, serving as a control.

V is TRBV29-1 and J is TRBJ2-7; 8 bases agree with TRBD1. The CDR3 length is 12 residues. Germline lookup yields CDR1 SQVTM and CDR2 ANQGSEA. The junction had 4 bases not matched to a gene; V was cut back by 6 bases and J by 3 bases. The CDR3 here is CSVGTGVYEQYF. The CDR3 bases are TGCAGCGTCGGGACAGGAGTCTACGAGCAGTACTTC.

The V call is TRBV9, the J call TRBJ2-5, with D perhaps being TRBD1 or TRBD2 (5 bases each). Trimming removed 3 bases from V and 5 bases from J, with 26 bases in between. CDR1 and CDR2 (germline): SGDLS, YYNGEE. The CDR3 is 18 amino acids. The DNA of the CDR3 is TGTGCCAGCAGCGAAGTTGGGACCAACGTCCTGACTTCTGAGACCCAGTACTTC. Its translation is CASSEVGTNVLTSETQYF.

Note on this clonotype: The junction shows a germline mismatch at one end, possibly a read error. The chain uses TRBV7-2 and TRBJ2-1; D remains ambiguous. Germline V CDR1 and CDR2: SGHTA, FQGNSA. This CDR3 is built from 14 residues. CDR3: CASSLDGSYNGQFF. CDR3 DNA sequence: TGTGCCAGCAGCTTAGATGGTTCCTACAATGGGCAGTTCTTC.

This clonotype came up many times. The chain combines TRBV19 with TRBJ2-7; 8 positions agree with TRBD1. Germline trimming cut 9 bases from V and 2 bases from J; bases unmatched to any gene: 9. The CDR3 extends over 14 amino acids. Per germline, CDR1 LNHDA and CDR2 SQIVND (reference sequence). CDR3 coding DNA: TGTGCCAGCACCTTCGCCAGGGGGCCCTACGAGCAGTACTTC. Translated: CASTFARGPYEQYF.

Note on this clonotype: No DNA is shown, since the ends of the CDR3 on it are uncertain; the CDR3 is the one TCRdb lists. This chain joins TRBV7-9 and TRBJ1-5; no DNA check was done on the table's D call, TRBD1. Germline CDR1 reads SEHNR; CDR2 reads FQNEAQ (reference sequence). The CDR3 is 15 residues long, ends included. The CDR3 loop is CASSLRGGYTFGSHF.

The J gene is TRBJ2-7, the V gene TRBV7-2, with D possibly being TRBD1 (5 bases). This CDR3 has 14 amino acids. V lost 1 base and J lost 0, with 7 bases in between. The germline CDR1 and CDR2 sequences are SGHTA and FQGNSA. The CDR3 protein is CASSLVGASYEQYF. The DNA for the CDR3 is TGTGCCAGCAGCTTAGTTGGGGCCTCCTACGAGCAGTACTTC. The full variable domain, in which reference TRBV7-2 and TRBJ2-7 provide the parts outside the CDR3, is GAGVSQSPSNKVTEKGKDVELRCDPISGHTALYWYRQSLGQGLEFLIYFQGNSAPDKSGLPSDRFSAERTGGSVSTLTIQRTQQEDSAVYLCASSLVGASYEQYFGPGTRLTVT.

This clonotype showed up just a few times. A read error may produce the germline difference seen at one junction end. The CDR3 nucleotides are TGTGCCAGCAGCTCCCAAGGGGACACTGAAGCTTTGTTTTTT. Translating it yields CASSSQGDTEALFF. The chain links TRBV7-2 to TRBJ2-3; D may be TRBD1 (6 bases). CDR1 and CDR2 (germline): SGHTA, FQGNSA. This CDR3 has 14 amino acids.

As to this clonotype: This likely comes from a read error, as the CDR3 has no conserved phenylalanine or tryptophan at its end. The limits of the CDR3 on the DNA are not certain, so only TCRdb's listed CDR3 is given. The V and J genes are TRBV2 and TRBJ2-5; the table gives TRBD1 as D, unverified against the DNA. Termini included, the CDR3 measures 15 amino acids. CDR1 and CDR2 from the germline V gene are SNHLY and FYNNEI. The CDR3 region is CASSDEGMYGYTFGS.

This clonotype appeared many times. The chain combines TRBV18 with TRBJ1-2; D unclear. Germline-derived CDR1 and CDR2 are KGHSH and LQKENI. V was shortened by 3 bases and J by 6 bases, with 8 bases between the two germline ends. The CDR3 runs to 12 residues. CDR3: CASSPIRDGYTF. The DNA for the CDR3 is TGTGCCAGCTCACCTATTAGGGATGGCTACACCTTC.

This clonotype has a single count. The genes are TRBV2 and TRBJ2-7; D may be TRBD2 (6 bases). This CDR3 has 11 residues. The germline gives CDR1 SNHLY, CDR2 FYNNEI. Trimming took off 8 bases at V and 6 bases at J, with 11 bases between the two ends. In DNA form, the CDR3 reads TGTGCCAGCGCCCAGGGAGGCGAGCAGTACGTC. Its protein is CASAQGGEQYV.

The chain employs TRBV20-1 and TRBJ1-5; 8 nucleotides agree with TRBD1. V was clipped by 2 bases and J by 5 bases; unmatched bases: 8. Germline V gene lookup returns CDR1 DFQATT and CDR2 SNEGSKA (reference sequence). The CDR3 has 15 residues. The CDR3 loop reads CSARPGQGEDQPQHF. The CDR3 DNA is TGCAGTGCTAGACCTGGACAGGGTGAAGATCAGCCCCAGCATTTT.

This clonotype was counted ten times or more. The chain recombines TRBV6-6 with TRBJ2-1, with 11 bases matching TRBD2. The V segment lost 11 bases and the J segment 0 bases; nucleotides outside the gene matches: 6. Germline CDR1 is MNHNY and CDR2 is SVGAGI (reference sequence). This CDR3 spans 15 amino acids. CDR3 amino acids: CAGGLAASSYNEQFF. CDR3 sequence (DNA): TGTGCCGGGGGACTAGCGGCTTCCTCCTACAATGAGCAGTTCTTC.

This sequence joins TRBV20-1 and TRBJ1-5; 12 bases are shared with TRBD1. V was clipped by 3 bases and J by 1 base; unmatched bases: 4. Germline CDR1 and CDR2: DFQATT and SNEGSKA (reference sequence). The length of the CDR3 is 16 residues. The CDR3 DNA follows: TGCAGTGCTAGGGGACAGGGGGCGGTAAGCAATCAGCCCCAGCATTTT. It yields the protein CSARGQGAVSNQPQHF.

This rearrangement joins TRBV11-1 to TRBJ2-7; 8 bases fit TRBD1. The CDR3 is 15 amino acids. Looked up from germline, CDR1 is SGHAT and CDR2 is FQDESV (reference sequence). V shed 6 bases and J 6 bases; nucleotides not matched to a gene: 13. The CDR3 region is CASSAPSTGVGEQYF. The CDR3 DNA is TGTGCCAGCAGTGCGCCCTCGACAGGGGTCGGCGAGCAGTACTTC.

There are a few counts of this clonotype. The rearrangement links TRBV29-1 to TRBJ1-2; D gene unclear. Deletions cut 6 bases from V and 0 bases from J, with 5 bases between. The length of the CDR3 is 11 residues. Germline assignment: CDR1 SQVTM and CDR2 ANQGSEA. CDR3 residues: CSVCANYGYTF. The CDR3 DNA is TGCAGCGTATGTGCTAACTATGGCTACACCTTC.

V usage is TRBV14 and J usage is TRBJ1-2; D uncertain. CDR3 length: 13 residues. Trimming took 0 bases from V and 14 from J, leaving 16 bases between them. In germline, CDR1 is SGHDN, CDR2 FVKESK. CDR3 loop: CASSQDMGDGETF. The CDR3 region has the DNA TGTGCCAGCAGCCAAGATATGGGCGATGGAGAGACCTTC.

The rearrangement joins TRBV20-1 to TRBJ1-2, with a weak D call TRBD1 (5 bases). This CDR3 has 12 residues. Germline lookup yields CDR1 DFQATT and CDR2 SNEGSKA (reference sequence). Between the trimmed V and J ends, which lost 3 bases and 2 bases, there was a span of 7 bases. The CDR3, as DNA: TGCAGTGCTAGCTCAGGGAACTATGGCTACACCTTC. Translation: CSASSGNYGYTF.

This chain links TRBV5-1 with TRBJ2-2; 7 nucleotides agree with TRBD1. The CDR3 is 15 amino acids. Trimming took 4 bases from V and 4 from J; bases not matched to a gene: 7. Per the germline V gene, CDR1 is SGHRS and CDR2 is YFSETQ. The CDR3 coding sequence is TGCGCCAGCAGCCGACAGGGTTGCATCACCGGGGAGCTGTTTTTT. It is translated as CASSRQGCITGELFF. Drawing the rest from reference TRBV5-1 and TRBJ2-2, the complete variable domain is KAGVTQTPRYLIKTRGQQVTLSCSPISGHRSVSWYQQTPGQGLQFLFEYFSETQRNKGNFPGRFSGRQFSNSRSEMNVSTLELGDSALYLCASSRQGCITGELFFGEGSRLTVL.

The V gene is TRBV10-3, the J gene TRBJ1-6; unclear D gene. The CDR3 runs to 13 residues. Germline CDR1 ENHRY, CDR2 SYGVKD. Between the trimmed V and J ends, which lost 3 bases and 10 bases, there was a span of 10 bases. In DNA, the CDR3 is TGTGCCATCAGTGATAATTGGGAGTCACCCCTCCACTTT. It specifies CAISDNWESPLHF.

The CDR3 sequence is CASSSQAEDQPQHF. The CDR3 DNA follows: TGTGCCAGCAGCTCACAGGCAGAGGATCAGCCCCAGCATTTT. The chain recombines TRBV7-3 with TRBJ1-5; perhaps TRBD1 as D (5 bases). The CDR3 contains 14 residues. Germline-derived CDR1 and CDR2 are SGHTA and FQGTGA. V was clipped by 4 bases and J by 5 bases, with 12 bases between them.

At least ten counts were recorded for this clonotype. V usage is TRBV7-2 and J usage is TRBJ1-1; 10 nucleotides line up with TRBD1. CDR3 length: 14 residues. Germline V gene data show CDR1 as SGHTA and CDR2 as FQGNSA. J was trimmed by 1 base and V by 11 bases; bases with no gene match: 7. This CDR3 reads CAGIRQGANTEAFF. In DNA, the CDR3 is TGTGCCGGAATCCGACAGGGGGCGAACACTGAAGCTTTCTTT. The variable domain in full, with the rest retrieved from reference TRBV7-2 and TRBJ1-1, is GAGVSQSPSNKVTEKGKDVELRCDPISGHTALYWYRQSLGQGLEFLIYFQGNSAPDKSGLPSDRFSAERTGGSVSTLTIQRTQQEDSAVYLCAGIRQGANTEAFFGQGTRLTVV.

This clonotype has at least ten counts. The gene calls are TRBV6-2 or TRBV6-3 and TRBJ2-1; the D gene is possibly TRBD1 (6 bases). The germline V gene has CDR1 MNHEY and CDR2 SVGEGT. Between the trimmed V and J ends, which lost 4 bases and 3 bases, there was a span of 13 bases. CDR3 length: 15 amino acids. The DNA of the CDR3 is TGTGCCAGCAGTTCTCGGGACACCGGCTACAATGAGCAGTTCTTC. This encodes CASSSRDTGYNEQFF.